This T cell receptor (beta chain) was recovered during a study of blood T cell repertoires in COVID-19 (dated by TCRdb to between 2020 and 2021). About the full investigation: Samples from collaborators originated in the United States, Italy and Spain and spanned both the acute and convalescent phases of COVID-19. The material from the prospective study consisted of cDNA or gDNA derived from T cells, B-cell-depleted T cells, or PBMCs. The dataset comprised deeply sampled blood TCRbeta repertoires from subjects exposed to, actively infected with, or recovered from COVID-19. The repertoires were made available in a free public database intended to serve as a resource for research on the immune response to SARS-CoV-2. The samples were drawn from the first 160 participants of the ongoing ImmuneRACE study and from under 1,500 subjects provided by 6 global collaborators. A de-identified subject ID, COVID-19 status, age in years and sex were almost always included in the sample metadata. Where HLA class I and class II types were available, the types were taken from metadata supplied by the sample provider, not from assay-based typing. Study-wide findings and limitations: The quantity of clinical and demographic metadata differed by source and by participant and was supplied without curation.

TCRbeta CDR3 regions were amplified from genomic DNA using the immunoSEQ Assay, a bias-controlled multiplex PCR. On the authors' methods: Nucleated cell counts per sample were estimated from amplification of reference gene primers within the assay. Sequence reads were collapsed and filtered to measure the absolute abundance of every unique TCRbeta CDR3 rearrangement. For each sample, productive Simpson clonality was calculated as the square root of Simpson's diversity index across productive rearrangements. TCRdb stores this immuneACCESS table with in-frame sequences only. Part of the clones is absent; in the studies checked, under half of the shortfall reflects unresolved V genes, and no reason is known for the rest. The V and J calls and clone size come from that table; D and trimming were worked out from the DNA. This sample holds roughly 150,000 clones; 70% to 90% were observed only once. Roughly 1.9% of the sample belongs to the ten largest clones.

With respect to this clone: This receptor's antigen is unknown. No base quality values were provided; no much bigger clone lies one nucleotide off.

A second Seattle source provided samples from volunteer blood donors who had recovered from COVID-19. Collaborating institutions collected whole blood in K2EDTA tubes following their own protocols. Collaborator samples were shipped for TCRbeta analysis as frozen whole blood, isolated PBMCs, or DNA extracted from either sample type. For this chain, trimming is 5 bases at the V end and 5 bases at the J end, and the number of junction bases without a gene match is 3. The CDR1 and CDR2 encoded by the germline V gene are SGHAT and FQNNGV. The CDR3 measures 14 amino acids from cysteine to phenylalanine. Of the read, only the CDR3 DNA is kept; its 42 bases are in frame from base 1.

Specimen: peripheral blood. The chain links TRBV11-2 with TRBJ2-5, with 12 bases aligning to TRBD2. This receptor was obtained from a man between 50 and 59 years old who had recovered from COVID-19. The CDR3 loop reads CASSLAGGLETQYF. The nucleotide sequence reads as follows: TGTGCCAGCAGCCTAGCGGGGGGGTTGGAGACCCAGTACTTC.